This is a list of T cell receptor beta chains from one sample in a study of PD-1 blockade in classical Hodgkin lymphoma. Clones were read by immunoSEQ multiplex PCR, and TCRdb kept only the in-frame ones, dropping some. The sample records approximately 26,000 clones, about 89% being singletons. The sequenced material came from CD4+ T cells from blood. These receptor sequences come from a human donor with classical Hodgkin lymphoma. Each CDR3 is given with its conserved first and last residue. A D gene is named only where the DNA matches it firmly. The size field is filled for only some rows; it gives once, few, many or a size class.

D gene: TRBD1; CDR3 length: 17; V gene: TRBV19; clone size: NA; J gene: TRBJ1-5; CDR3 DNA: TGTGCCAGTAGTGCAATAGTGGGGGGACAGTACAATCAGCCCCAGCATTTT; CDR3 protein: CASSAIVGGQYNQPQHF
D gene: NA; CDR3 length: 12; V gene: TRBV7-9; clone size: NA; J gene: TRBJ2-7; CDR3 DNA: TGTGCCAGCAGCTTAAGAGCCTACGAGCAGTACTTC; CDR3 protein: CASSLRAYEQYF
D gene: TRBD1; CDR3 length: 14; V gene: TRBV5-1; clone size: NA; J gene: TRBJ1-3; CDR3 DNA: TGCGCCAGCAGACAGGGGGCGCAGGGAAACACCATATATTTT; CDR3 protein: CASRQGAQGNTIYF
D gene: TRBD1; CDR3 length: 15; V gene: TRBV19; clone size: NA; J gene: TRBJ1-3; CDR3 DNA: TGTGCCAGTAGTATTTGGGGACAGACCTCAAACACCATATATTTT; CDR3 protein: CASSIWGQTSNTIYF
D gene: NA; CDR3 length: 16; V gene: TRBV28; clone size: NA; J gene: TRBJ2-3; CDR3 DNA: TGTGCCAGCAGTTTACCCGGTTATGGGGGCGCGGATACGCAGTATTTT; CDR3 protein: CASSLPGYGGADTQYF
D gene: NA; CDR3 length: 13; V gene: TRBV7-7; clone size: NA; J gene: TRBJ2-5; CDR3 DNA: TGTGCCAGCAGCCTGGACTTTGAAGAGACCCAGTACTTC; CDR3 protein: CASSLDFEETQYF
D gene: NA; CDR3 length: 13; V gene: TRBV4-1; clone size: NA; J gene: TRBJ2-3; CDR3 DNA: TGCGCCAGCAGCCAGACAGGCACAGATACGCAGTATTTT; CDR3 protein: CASSQTGTDTQYF
D gene: NA; CDR3 length: 13; V gene: TRBV19; clone size: NA; J gene: TRBJ1-5; CDR3 DNA: TGTGCCAGTAGTATAGATTATGGACAGCCCCAGCATTTT; CDR3 protein: CASSIDYGQPQHF
D gene: NA; CDR3 length: 12; V gene: TRBV12-5; clone size: NA; J gene: TRBJ2-2; CDR3 DNA: TGTGCTAGTGGTCTACAAACCGGGGAGCTGTTTTTT; CDR3 protein: CASGLQTGELFF
D gene: NA; CDR3 length: 16; V gene: TRBV5-6; clone size: NA; J gene: TRBJ2-2; CDR3 DNA: TGTGCCAGCAGCGGCGATCTAGCTCGACGCACCGGGGAGCTGTTTTTT; CDR3 protein: CASSGDLARRTGELFF
D gene: NA; CDR3 length: 14; V gene: TRBV9; clone size: few; J gene: TRBJ1-2; CDR3 DNA: TGTGCCAGCAGCGCCGGACAGATTAACTATGGCTACACCTTC; CDR3 protein: CASSAGQINYGYTF